Here is one TCR beta chain with its context. The target antigen is unknown. This sample was included in a study of radiotherapy plus CTLA-4 blockade in lung cancer. Broader study findings: An expansion of tumor-derived TCR clones occurred in blood after radiotherapy plus ipilimumab. Interferon-beta, together with early blood T cell clone dynamics, reportedly best predicted response.

Focal radiation plus CTLA-4 blockade with ipilimumab was administered to patients who had chemo-refractory metastatic non-small-cell lung cancer. Produced via immunoSEQ multiplex PCR; TCRdb's table is partial and in-frame only. This table has around 110,000 clones, about nine tenths appearing once. Germline V gives CDR1 MNHNY, CDR2 SVGAGI (reference sequence). The CDR3 is 14 amino acids. Germline trimming cut 6 bases from V and 10 bases from J; bases unmatched to any gene: 13. This chain joins TRBV6-6 and TRBJ1-1; TRBD1 aligns across 8 bases. The receptor was isolated from a human donor with non-small cell lung cancer that progressed on radiotherapy plus ipilimumab. The sample in question was peripheral blood, obtained from a patient treated with radiotherapy plus ipilimumab. The CDR3 sequence: CASSRNRGEVPAFF. CDR3 sequence (DNA): TGTGCCAGCAGCCGAAACAGGGGGGAAGTGCCAGCTTTCTTT.